The 23 T cell receptor beta chains below all came from one sample that was sequenced in a study of technical replicates of blood from a handful of donors. This table comes from immunoSEQ multiplex PCR, and its TCRdb copy is limited to in-frame clones, with some not included. The sample yields around 100,000 clones, 85% to 95% seen once. Sequenced: T cells isolated from PBMCs. The receptor set was obtained from a human donor in good health.

In its sample, this clone was seen a few times. The rearrangement uses TRBV5-4 and TRBJ1-2; 8 bases match TRBD1. CDR3 size: 14 residues. V trimming: 4 bases; J trimming: 2 bases; junction bases outside the gene matches: 4. CDR1 is SGHNT, CDR2 YYREEE, per germline (reference sequence). The CDR3 bases are TGTGCCAGCAGCAAGCAGGGGGCCAACTATGGCTACACCTTC. This gives the protein CASSKQGANYGYTF.

The chain recombines TRBV6-4 with TRBJ1-5; 10 bases are a match to TRBD1. In germline, CDR1 is MRHNA, CDR2 SNTAGT. Trimming cost V 0 bases and J 6 bases; bases outside gene matches: 8. CDR3 length: 17 residues. The CDR3 sequence is CASSDSKDRGKFQPQHF. Written as DNA, the CDR3 is TGTGCCAGCAGTGACTCAAAGGACAGGGGGAAGTTTCAGCCCCAGCATTTT.

The chain combines TRBV7-3 with TRBJ2-1, with 8 bases matching TRBD2. Germline V lookup: CDR1 SGHTA, CDR2 FQGTGA. The CDR3 loop spans 15 amino acids. The trim removed 5 bases at V and 7 bases at J, leaving 10 bases unmatched. The CDR3 here is CASSPLGTSHNEQFF. Here the CDR3 DNA reads TGTGCCAGCAGCCCCTTGGGGACTAGTCATAATGAGCAGTTCTTC. The complete variable domain, with remaining parts taken from reference TRBV7-3 and TRBJ2-1, reads GAGVSQTPSNKVTEKGKYVELRCDPISGHTALYWYRQSLGQGPEFLIYFQGTGAADDSGLPNDRFFAVRPEGSVSTLKIQRTERGDSAVYLCASSPLGTSHNEQFFGPGTRLTVL.

The chain employs TRBV6-6 and TRBJ2-3; 8 nucleotides align to TRBD2. The V gene's germline CDR1 is MNHNY and CDR2 SVGAGI (reference sequence). V lost 6 bases to trimming and J lost 3 bases; unmatched junction nucleotides: 11. This CDR3 spans 16 amino acids. The DNA for the CDR3 is TGTGCCAGCAGACCCACTAGCGGCGGAGCGACAGATACGCAGTATTTT. Translation gives CASRPTSGGATDTQYF.

The chain uses TRBV7-8 and TRBJ2-5; TRBD2 agrees at 9 bases. Germline CDR1 reads SGHVS; CDR2 reads FQNEAQ. The CDR3 consists of 17 residues. V gave up 1 base and J gave up 5 bases; unmatched junction bases: 11. The CDR3 DNA sequence: TGTGCCAGCAGCTTAGTGATGCCTAGCGGGATGGGGGAGACCCAGTACTTC. Residues: CASSLVMPSGMGETQYF.

CDR3 amino acids: CASSSYRVGQYF. The CDR3, as DNA: TGTGCCAGCAGTTCGTACAGGGTTGGGCAGTACTTC. This rearrangement joins TRBV28 to TRBJ2-7, with D possibly TRBD1 on 6 matching bases. Trimming cost V 4 bases and J 9 bases, with 13 bases left between them. This CDR3 has 12 amino acids. CDR1 and CDR2 from the germline V gene are MDHEN and SYDVKM.

The chain couples TRBV2 to TRBJ1-5; D ambiguous. Between the trimmed V and J ends, which lost 2 bases and 7 bases, there was a span of 9 bases. The CDR3 runs to 13 residues. CDR1 and CDR2 from the germline V gene are SNHLY and FYNNEI. CDR3 region: CASSEPSGQPQHF. Written as DNA, the CDR3 is TGTGCCAGCAGTGAACCTAGCGGGCAGCCCCAGCATTTT. The whole variable domain, filled in from reference TRBV2 and TRBJ1-5, reads EPEVTQTPSHQVTQMGQEVILRCVPISNHLYFYWYRQILGQKVEFLVSFYNNEISEKSEIFDDQFSVERPDGSNFTLKIRSTKLEDSAMYFCASSEPSGQPQHFGDGTRLSIL.

This chain joins TRBV6-6 and TRBJ2-7; D might be TRBD2 (5 bases). Germline CDR1 reads MNHNY; CDR2 reads SVGAGI (reference sequence). The CDR3 is 15 residues long. V was trimmed by 0 bases and J by 5 bases, leaving 14 bases between them. In nucleotides, the CDR3 is TGTGCCAGCAGTTACTCGTTAGGAGAGGGAAACGAGCAGTACTTC. Translating it yields CASSYSLGEGNEQYF.

The chain links TRBV10-3 to TRBJ2-7; 14 nucleotides align to TRBD2. V lost 0 bases and J lost 7; bases outside the gene matches: 2. This CDR3 region has 15 residues. In germline, CDR1 is ENHRY, CDR2 SYGVKD. DNA for the CDR3: TGTGCCATCAGTGAGTCGGGACTAGCGGGAGAGGAGCAGTACTTC. Translated: CAISESGLAGEEQYF.

Comment on this clone: The junction does not match germline at one end; this may be a read error. V gene TRBV30 combines with J gene TRBJ1-1, with D tentatively TRBD1 (6 bases). CDR1 GTSNPN and CDR2 SVGIG come from the germline V gene (reference sequence). CDR3 length: 11 amino acids. The CDR3 DNA reads as TGTGCTTGGAGGGGAACAGGGCAAGCTTTCTTT. It codes for CAWRGTGQAFF.

J is TRBJ2-1 and V is TRBV5-1; 7 bases match TRBD2. Trimming cost V 1 base and J 5 bases; bases outside gene matches: 9. The germline gives CDR1 SGHRS, CDR2 YFSETQ. CDR3 length: 16 amino acids. This CDR3 reads CASSLFREAYNNEQFF. In DNA, the CDR3 is TGCGCCAGCAGCTTGTTCCGGGAGGCCTATAACAATGAGCAGTTCTTC.

The chain carries TRBV7-2 and TRBJ2-7; 10 bases match TRBD2. V lost 1 base and J lost 4; bases outside the gene matches: 10. Per germline, CDR1 SGHTA and CDR2 FQGNSA. The CDR3 contains 17 residues. The CDR3: CASSLVSGRYLGYEQYF. The CDR3 region has the DNA TGTGCCAGCAGCTTAGTTAGCGGGAGGTATTTAGGATACGAGCAGTACTTC.

The chain is built from TRBV6-1 and TRBJ1-1; perhaps TRBD1 as D (6 bases). V was shortened by 1 base and J by 4 bases, with 10 bases between the two germline ends. Germline-derived CDR1 and CDR2 are MNHNS and SASEGT. This CDR3 is built from 14 residues. In DNA, the CDR3 is TGTGCCAGCAGTGAAGGAGTAGGGGGCACTGAAGCTTTCTTT. Translating gives CASSEGVGGTEAFF.

V and J are TRBV6-5 and TRBJ2-7; 7 bases match TRBD1. The CDR3 spans 16 residues. Germline V gene sequence: CDR1 MNHEY, CDR2 SVGAGI. Trimming removed 2 bases from V and 0 bases from J; junction bases left unmatched: 7. CDR3 sequence reads: CASSYTPTGNSYEQYF. The CDR3 coding sequence is TGTGCCAGCAGTTACACCCCGACAGGGAACTCCTACGAGCAGTACTTC.

V usage is TRBV11-3 and J usage is TRBJ2-7; a weak D match, TRBD1 (6 bases). Per germline, CDR1 SGHNT and CDR2 YENEEA. Trimming removed 1 base from V and 5 bases from J, with 12 bases in between. The CDR3 is 14 residues long. CDR3 coding DNA: TGTGCCAGCAGCTTAGGACAGGACGTCCACGAGCAGTACTTC. It specifies CASSLGQDVHEQYF.

J is TRBJ2-3 and V is TRBV2; TRBD2 agrees at 10 bases. The CDR3 extends over 15 amino acids. J lost 5 bases, V lost 4 bases, and 6 bases had no gene match. CDR1 and CDR2 (germline): SNHLY, FYNNEI. The CDR3: CASSGLAGAEDTQYF. CDR3 nucleotide sequence: TGTGCCAGCAGTGGTCTAGCGGGAGCGGAAGATACGCAGTATTTT.

This sequence joins TRBV10-2 and TRBJ1-2; D remains unclear. The CDR3 sequence is 14 residues long. Trimming cost V 2 bases and J 3 bases, with 10 bases left between them. Germline CDR1 and CDR2: WSHSY and SAAADI. The CDR3 protein is CASSENADYYGYTF. The CDR3 nucleotides read TGCGCCAGCAGTGAGAATGCAGACTACTATGGCTACACCTTC.

The J gene is TRBJ1-3, the V gene TRBV30; TRBD1 might be the D (6 bases). V gave up 3 bases and J gave up 0 bases, with 9 bases separating them. CDR3 length: 14 residues. The V gene's germline CDR1 is GTSNPN and CDR2 SVGIG (reference sequence). The CDR3 sequence: CAWSTGPSGNTIYF. The DNA for the CDR3 is TGTGCCTGGAGCACAGGGCCCTCTGGAAACACCATATATTTT.

The chain links TRBV6-1 to TRBJ1-1; TRBD1 aligns across 9 bases. The CDR3 contains 11 residues. The V and J ends lost 10 bases and 10 bases, in that order; junction bases with no gene match: 7. The germline CDR1 and CDR2 sequences are MNHNS and SASEGT. The CDR3 spells CATYSGQGAFF. Here the CDR3 DNA reads TGTGCCACCTATTCGGGACAGGGAGCTTTCTTT.

The rearrangement joins TRBV18 to TRBJ1-2; TRBD1 aligns across 8 bases. Germline V CDR1 and CDR2: KGHSH, LQKENI. V shed 6 bases, J shed 4 bases, and the junction held 10 bases outside the gene matches. The CDR3 spans 15 residues. CDR3 bases: TGTGCCAGCTCGCCCGACAGGGGAGAGGTCTATGGCTACACCTTC. It translates to CASSPDRGEVYGYTF.

This clone is a singleton in its sample. This chain connects TRBV20-1 to TRBJ2-3, with D hard to call. The CDR3 is 10 amino acids. V was shortened by 3 bases and J by 4 bases, with 2 bases between the two germline ends. Germline assignment: CDR1 DFQATT and CDR2 SNEGSKA (reference sequence). CDR3 protein: CSASSDTQYF. The CDR3, as DNA: TGCAGTGCTAGCTCAGATACGCAGTATTTT.

The chain joins TRBV7-9 to TRBJ2-3, with 9 positions matching TRBD2. Germline V gene data show CDR1 as SEHNR and CDR2 as FQNEAQ (reference sequence). V shed 3 bases and J 4 bases; nucleotides not matched to a gene: 5. CDR3 size: 15 residues. CDR3 region: CASSFWREGPDTQYF. CDR3 nucleotides: TGTGCCAGCAGCTTTTGGCGGGAGGGCCCAGATACGCAGTATTTT.

This chain uses TRBV10-3 with TRBJ1-1; possibly TRBD1 for D (6 bases). CDR1 and CDR2 from the germline V gene are ENHRY and SYGVKD. The CDR3 runs to 13 residues. Trimming cost V 3 bases and J 7 bases, with 12 bases left between them. This CDR3 reads CAISDGGIDEAFF. The CDR3 nucleotides read TGTGCCATCAGTGATGGGGGCATTGATGAAGCTTTCTTT.